This is a list of T cell receptor beta chains from one sample in a study of blood T cell repertoires in COVID-19. Sequencing was performed with immunoSEQ multiplex PCR; in TCRdb, only in-frame clones are kept and a portion is missing. Among under 150,000 clones, 86% were seen once, and the ten largest hold around 2.3%. The sample comprised PBMCs or T cells enriched from blood (not recorded which). The source is a woman in her 50s who had recovered from COVID-19. The CDR3 runs from the conserved cysteine through the conserved F or W. The D gene is left open where the match is weak.

CASSLDLAGGATDTQYF TRBJ2-3 TRBD2 TRBV11-2
CASSFGGQHTEAFF TRBJ1-1 . TRBV11-2
CASRQQGLGYTF TRBJ1-2 TRBD1 TRBV27
CASSLGVRGAYEQYF TRBJ2-7 . TRBV13
CASRAGSGGGRGEQFF TRBJ2-1 TRBD2 TRBV19
CASSPMNLGWGSVTEAFF TRBJ1-1 . TRBV18
CASSLSRRDTQYF TRBJ2-3 . TRBV7-2
CASSWGQAYEQYF TRBJ2-7 . TRBV11-2
CSVDRGGNTEAFF TRBJ1-1 . TRBV29-1
CASRLGFSNTEAFF TRBJ1-1 . TRBV7-2
CASTNGGEAFF TRBJ1-1 . TRBV7-9
CATLGQKNTEAFF TRBJ1-1 . TRBV6-5
CASSLTSVGARGYTF TRBJ1-2 . TRBV28
CASRQTGFNSPLHF TRBJ1-6 TRBD1 TRBV6-5
CASRLGGTVGYTF TRBJ1-2 TRBD1 TRBV12-3/TRBV12-4
CASSYDQGFRNTEAFF TRBJ1-1 . TRBV6-5